These 18 T cell receptor beta chains were all obtained from the same sample, sequenced in a study of T cell changes during pregnancy in multiple sclerosis. Measured with immunoSEQ multiplex PCR; TCRdb has only the in-frame clones, and not every one. The sample includes 70,000 to 95,000 clones, 90% to 95% of them seen just once. Sequenced material: peripheral blood, taken in the second trimester of pregnancy. The receptors shown here come from a female donor with multiple sclerosis, enrolled in a pregnancy study.

The rearrangement uses TRBV11-2 and TRBJ1-1; 8 positions match TRBD1. CDR1 is SGHAT, CDR2 FQNNGV, per germline. The CDR3 runs 15 residues. After removal of 0 bases from V and 8 bases from J, the junction contained 8 bases not matched to a gene. CDR3 coding DNA: TGTGCCAGCAGCTTAGACAGGGGGCGGGCTAGAGAAGCTTTCTTT. It translates to CASSLDRGRAREAFF.

The V and J genes are TRBV30 and TRBJ2-3, with no clear D. Germline V gene sequence: CDR1 GTSNPN, CDR2 SVGIG (reference sequence). Trimming removed 4 bases at V and 3 bases at J, with 8 bases between. CDR3 length equals 12 residues. This CDR3 reads CAWTEKTDTQYF. CDR3 nucleotides: TGTGCCTGGACGGAGAAGACAGATACGCAGTATTTT. The complete variable domain, with remaining parts taken from reference TRBV30 and TRBJ2-3, reads SQTIHQWPATLVQPVGSPLSLECTVEGTSNPNLYWYRQAAGRGLQLLFYSVGIGQISSEVPQNLSASRPQDRQFILSSKKLLLSDSGFYLCAWTEKTDTQYFGPGTRLTVL.

The CDR3 nucleotides read TGTGCCAGCAGGATAGCGGACTCTGGGGCCAACGTCCTGACTTTC. This gives the protein CASRIADSGANVLTF. The chain is built from TRBV6-5 and TRBJ2-6; a weak D match, TRBD2 (6 bases). This CDR3 is built from 15 residues. Germline V CDR1 and CDR2: MNHEY, SVGAGI. V lost 6 bases and J lost 0, with 9 bases in between.

This sequence joins TRBV18 and TRBJ1-2; D remains unclear. V lost 0 bases to trimming and J lost 2 bases, with 4 bases between them. Germline V gene lookup returns CDR1 KGHSH and CDR2 LQKENI. The CDR3 is 13 residues long. The CDR3 bases are TGTGCCAGCTCACCACCAGCCAACTATGGCTACACCTTC. Its protein is CASSPPANYGYTF.

The rearrangement joins TRBV11-2 to TRBJ1-4; 7 positions match TRBD1. Germline lookup yields CDR1 SGHAT and CDR2 FQNNGV. This CDR3 is built from 15 residues. After removal of 1 base from V and 3 bases from J, the junction contained 2 bases not matched to a gene. CDR3 residues: CASSLGQGANEKLFF. The CDR3 DNA is TGTGCCAGCAGCTTAGGACAGGGAGCTAATGAAAAACTGTTTTTT.

The rearrangement uses TRBV11-2 and TRBJ2-7; D is perhaps TRBD1 (5 bases). The germline V gene encodes CDR1 SGHAT and CDR2 FQNNGV. This CDR3 contains 15 residues. The V and J ends lost 3 bases and 2 bases respectively, with 14 bases between them. CDR3: CASSFGVGQTYEQYF. CDR3 bases: TGTGCCAGCAGCTTCGGCGTAGGACAAACCTACGAGCAGTACTTC.

The chain joins TRBV7-3 to TRBJ2-7; D is perhaps TRBD1 (6 bases). V was pared by 5 bases and J by 7 bases, with 18 bases between. Germline CDR1 SGHTA, CDR2 FQGTGA. CDR3 length: 14 amino acids. CDR3 loop: CASSPSLGGVEQYF. The CDR3, as DNA: TGTGCCAGCAGCCCCTCCTTAGGGGGTGTAGAGCAGTACTTC.

The rearrangement joins TRBV5-1 to TRBJ2-3; 8 positions match TRBD2. This CDR3 is built from 15 residues. Trimming removed 3 bases from V and 1 base from J; junction bases left unmatched: 4. Germline lookup yields CDR1 SGHRS and CDR2 YFSETQ. The CDR3 region has the DNA TGCGCCAGCAGCTCGCGGGGGGACGGCACAGATACGCAGTATTTT. Its translation is CASSSRGDGTDTQYF.

The genes are TRBV2 and TRBJ2-5; TRBD1 matches 7 bases. Germline lookup yields CDR1 SNHLY and CDR2 FYNNEI. Unmatched junction bases numbered 7, after V lost 5 bases and J lost 4 bases. CDR3 length: 14 amino acids. Written as DNA, the CDR3 is TGTGCCAGCAGTTTCTACAGGGGCGGAGAGACCCAGTACTTC. Translation gives CASSFYRGGETQYF.

The chain joins TRBV28 to TRBJ2-7, with no clear D. The CDR3 is 11 residues long. Germline-derived CDR1 and CDR2 are MDHEN and SYDVKM. Between the trimmed V and J ends, which lost 5 bases and 4 bases, there was a span of 6 bases. CDR3 loop: CASSLRYEQYF. The CDR3 DNA reads TGTGCCAGCAGTCTACGTTACGAGCAGTACTTC.

The chain combines TRBV2 with TRBJ2-1, with TRBD2 matching 7 bases. Germline V gene data show CDR1 as SNHLY and CDR2 as FYNNEI. V was pared by 8 bases and J by 6 bases, with 4 bases of the junction left unmatched. The CDR3 sequence is 12 residues long. The CDR3 loop reads CASLRGSNEQFF. The CDR3 coding sequence is TGTGCCAGCTTGCGGGGGAGCAATGAGCAGTTCTTC.

V gene TRBV5-6 combines with J gene TRBJ1-4, with D perhaps TRBD1 (6 bases). CDR1 and CDR2 (germline): SGHDT, YYEEEE. This CDR3 spans 15 amino acids. The germline V and J ends were trimmed by 3 bases and 8 bases, with 17 bases remaining between them. The CDR3 bases are TGTGCCAGCAGCTCAAAAGGGCAAAGGGGGGAAAAACTGTTTTTT. Translation: CASSSKGQRGEKLFF.

This chain uses TRBV9 with TRBJ2-1; TRBD2 aligns across 12 bases. Germline trimming cut 4 bases from V and 6 bases from J; bases unmatched to any gene: 5. CDR3 length: 15 residues. The germline gives CDR1 SGDLS, CDR2 YYNGEE. CDR3 in amino acids: CASSPGLAGSNEQFF. The DNA of the CDR3 is TGTGCCAGCAGCCCCGGACTAGCGGGGAGCAATGAGCAGTTCTTC.

This chain uses TRBV19 with TRBJ1-6; D gene uncertain. This CDR3 region has 13 residues. Trimming stripped 6 bases from V and 11 bases from J, with 14 bases between. The germline gives CDR1 LNHDA, CDR2 SQIVND (reference sequence). The CDR3 bases are TGTGCCAGTAGAGTAGAGCTGCGGACACCCCTCCACTTT. Amino acid sequence: CASRVELRTPLHF.

The chain couples TRBV7-6 to TRBJ1-1, with a tentative D call TRBD1 (6 bases). The CDR3 covers 14 residues. The germline V gene encodes CDR1 SGHVS and CDR2 FNYEAQ. Trimming stripped 3 bases from V and 4 bases from J, with 12 bases between. The CDR3 here is CASSFTGRRTEAFF. CDR3 in DNA: TGTGCCAGCAGCTTCACAGGGCGTCGCACTGAAGCTTTCTTT.

The chain has TRBV20-1 and TRBJ1-2; possible D gene TRBD1, 6 bases. This CDR3 spans 11 amino acids. Trimming stripped 2 bases from V and 8 bases from J, with 9 bases between. The germline CDR1 and CDR2 sequences are DFQATT and SNEGSKA (reference sequence). CDR3 DNA: TGCAGTGCTAGACAGGGGAAAGGCTACACCTTC. Translating it yields CSARQGKGYTF.

The chain carries TRBV11-2 and TRBJ1-6; possibly TRBD1 for D (5 bases). Germline V CDR1 and CDR2: SGHAT, FQNNGV. The CDR3 is made up of 15 amino acids. V was clipped by 5 bases and J by 7 bases, with 15 bases between them. DNA for the CDR3: TGTGCCAGCAGCAAGCCGGGACTCGAGAATTCACCCCTCCACTTT. It specifies CASSKPGLENSPLHF.

The chain is built from TRBV9 and TRBJ1-1, with D hard to call. Germline values: CDR1 SGDLS, CDR2 YYNGEE. The CDR3 has 14 residues. Trimming cost V 0 bases and J 0 bases, with 6 bases left between them. In DNA form, the CDR3 reads TGTGCCAGCAGCGTAGATATCCTGAACACTGAAGCTTTCTTT. Protein: CASSVDILNTEAFF.